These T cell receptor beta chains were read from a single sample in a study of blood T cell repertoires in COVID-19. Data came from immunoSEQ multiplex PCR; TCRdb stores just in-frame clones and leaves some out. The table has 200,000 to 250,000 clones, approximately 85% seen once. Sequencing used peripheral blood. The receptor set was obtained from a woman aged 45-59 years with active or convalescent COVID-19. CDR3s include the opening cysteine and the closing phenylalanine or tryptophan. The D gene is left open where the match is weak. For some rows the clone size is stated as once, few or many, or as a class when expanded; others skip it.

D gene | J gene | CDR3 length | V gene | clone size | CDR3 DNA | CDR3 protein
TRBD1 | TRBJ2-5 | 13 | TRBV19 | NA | TGTGCCAGTACGGACAGGGGGCGAGAAACCCAGTACTTC | CASTDRGRETQYF
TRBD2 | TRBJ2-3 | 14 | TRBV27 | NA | TGTGCCAGCGGTCGCGGGAGGGCCGGAGATACGCAGTATTTT | CASGRGRAGDTQYF
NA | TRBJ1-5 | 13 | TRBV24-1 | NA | TGTGCCACCAGCGCGGGGGCGAATCAGCCCCAGCATTTT | CATSAGANQPQHF
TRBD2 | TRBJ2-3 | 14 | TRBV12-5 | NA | TGTGCTAGTGGCCTTAGCGGGGGCACGAATACGCAGTATTTT | CASGLSGGTNTQYF
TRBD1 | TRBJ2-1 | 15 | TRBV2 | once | TGTGCCAGCAGTGTTGGGGACAGGGGCTTGGATGAGCAGTTCTTC | CASSVGDRGLDEQFF
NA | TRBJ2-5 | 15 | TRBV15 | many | TGTGCCACCAGCAGACGCGGACAGCCACAAGAGACCCAGTACTTC | CATSRRGQPQETQYF
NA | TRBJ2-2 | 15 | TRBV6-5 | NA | TGTGCCAGCAAGGATCGGCAGGGGTACACCGGGGAGCTGTTTTTT | CASKDRQGYTGELFF
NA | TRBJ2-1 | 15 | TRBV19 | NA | TGTGCCAGTAGTATCGAAACCGCGGGATACAATGAGCAGTTCTTC | CASSIETAGYNEQFF
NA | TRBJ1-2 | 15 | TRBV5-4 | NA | TGTGCCAGCAGCTTGGTGGCAGGAAAAAACTATGGCTACACCTTC | CASSLVAGKNYGYTF
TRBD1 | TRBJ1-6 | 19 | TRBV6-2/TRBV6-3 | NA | TGTGCCAGCAGTTACGACTGGGGGACAGGGAGCTCCTATAATTCACCCCTCCACTTT | CASSYDWGTGSSYNSPLHF
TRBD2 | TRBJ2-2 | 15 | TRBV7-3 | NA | TGTGCCAGCAGCGCAACTAGCGTGAACACCGGGGAGCTGTTTTTT | CASSATSVNTGELFF
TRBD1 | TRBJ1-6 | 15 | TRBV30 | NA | TGTGCCTGGAGTGTCTTGGACAGGGAGGGCTCACCCCTCCACTTT | CAWSVLDREGSPLHF
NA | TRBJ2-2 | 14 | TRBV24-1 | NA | TGTGCCACCAGTGGGGCAGGGGTCACCGGGGAGCTGTTTTTT | CATSGAGVTGELFF
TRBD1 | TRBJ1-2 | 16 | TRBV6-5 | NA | TGTGCCAGCAGTTACGTTCGGACAGGGACCAACTATGGCTACACCTTC | CASSYVRTGTNYGYTF
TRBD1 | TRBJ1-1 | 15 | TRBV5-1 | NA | TGCGCCAGCAGCTTGGCAGGGGGCACTAGCACTGAAGCTTTCTTT | CASSLAGGTSTEAFF
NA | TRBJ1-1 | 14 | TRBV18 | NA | TGTGCCAGCTCACCAAGCTCGGGGTACACTGAAGCTTTCTTT | CASSPSSGYTEAFF
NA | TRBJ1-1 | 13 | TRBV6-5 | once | TGTGCCAGCAGTTACTACCCAGACACTGAAGCTTTCTTT | CASSYYPDTEAFF
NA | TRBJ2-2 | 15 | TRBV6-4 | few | TGTGCCAGCAGTGAGCTCGGCGGAGACACCGGGGAGCTGTTTTTT | CASSELGGDTGELFF
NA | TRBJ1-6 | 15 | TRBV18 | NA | TGTGCCAGCTCACCGACAGGTCAGCAAGGTTCACCCCTCCACTTT | CASSPTGQQGSPLHF
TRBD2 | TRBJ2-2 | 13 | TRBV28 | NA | TGTGCCAGCAGACCGGGGGGGACCGGGGAGCTGTTTTTT | CASRPGGTGELFF
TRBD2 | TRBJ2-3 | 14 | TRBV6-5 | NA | TGTGCCAGCAGTCGGACTAGACACACAGATACGCAGTATTTT | CASSRTRHTDTQYF
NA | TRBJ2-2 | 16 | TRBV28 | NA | TGTGCCAGCAGTTCCCCATCCCAGCGTGGCACCGGGGAGCTGTTTTTT | CASSSPSQRGTGELFF
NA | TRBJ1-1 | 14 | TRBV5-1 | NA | TGCGCCAGCAGCTTGTCGGGGGGGAACACTGAAGCTTTCTTT | CASSLSGGNTEAFF
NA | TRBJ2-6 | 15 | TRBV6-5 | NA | TGTGCCAGCAGTTTCTCGGAGTCTGGGGCCAACGTCCTGACTTTC | CASSFSESGANVLTF
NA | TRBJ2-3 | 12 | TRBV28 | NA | TGTGCCAGCAGTTTCCCAGCGGATACGCAGTATTTT | CASSFPADTQYF
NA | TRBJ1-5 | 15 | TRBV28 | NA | TGTGCCAGCAGTTTGGGACAACCCGGGCGGCAGCCCCAGCATTTT | CASSLGQPGRQPQHF
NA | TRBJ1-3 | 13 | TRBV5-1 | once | TGCGCCAGCAGCAGGGAGTCTGGAAACACCATATATTTT | CASSRESGNTIYF
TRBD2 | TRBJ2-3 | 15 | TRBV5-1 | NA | TGCGCCAGCAGCTTCTCGGGCGGGAGCCCAGATACGCAGTATTTT | CASSFSGGSPDTQYF
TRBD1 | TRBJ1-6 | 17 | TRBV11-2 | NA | TGTGCCAGCAGCCCCCGGACAGGCTCAAGCTATAATTCACCCCTCCACTTT | CASSPRTGSSYNSPLHF